Below are 22 T cell receptor beta chains sequenced from a single sample in a study of vaccination effects on CD4 cells after COVID-19. Their target antigens are unknown. Only in-frame clones appear in the TCRdb table, and some are missing; sequencing was by immunoSEQ multiplex PCR. This table has about 73,000 clones, around 81% appearing once. Sequencing was preceded by expansion of antigen-specific CD4+ T cells with viral peptide pools in the ViraFEST assay. Cultured cells yielded isolated CD4+ T cells after approximately nine days. Recipients of the vaccine had no prior SARS-CoV-2 infection and negative nucleocapsid antibodies. The specimen comprised CD4+ T cells from PBMCs cultured with SARS-CoV-2 spike peptides, sampled before COVID-19 vaccination. The receptors come from a human donor who received a COVID-19 vaccine.

This rearrangement joins TRBV30 to TRBJ2-2, with 11 bases fitting TRBD1. CDR1 GTSNPN and CDR2 SVGIG come from the germline V gene (reference sequence). The CDR3 extends over 17 amino acids. V shed 0 bases, J shed 0 bases, and the junction held 3 bases outside the gene matches. In DNA form, the CDR3 reads TGTGCCTGGAGTGTTCGGACAGGGGGCCCGAACACCGGGGAGCTGTTTTTT. Its protein is CAWSVRTGGPNTGELFF.

The genes are TRBV6-2 or TRBV6-3 and TRBJ2-4; 12 bases are a match to TRBD2. Per germline, CDR1 MNHEY and CDR2 SVGEGT. Trimming at V came to 4 bases and at J to 0 bases, leaving 7 bases not matched to a gene. CDR3 length equals 18 residues. CDR3 sequence reads: CASSLNQGLAGAKNIQYF. The CDR3 nucleotides read TGTGCCAGCAGTTTAAACCAGGGACTAGCGGGAGCCAAAAACATTCAGTACTTC.

The chain has TRBV30 and TRBJ1-1; 7 bases match TRBD1. The CDR3 extends over 12 amino acids. The germline V gene encodes CDR1 GTSNPN and CDR2 SVGIG (reference sequence). Unmatched junction bases numbered 8, after V lost 2 bases and J lost 11 bases. CDR3 amino acids: CAWSQGDRVAFF. The DNA of the CDR3 is TGTGCCTGGAGTCAGGGCGACAGGGTGGCTTTCTTT.

The rearrangement uses TRBV4-3 and TRBJ1-4; no firm D call. Germline loops: CDR1 LGHNA, CDR2 YSLEER. Trimming left V 3 bases short and J 3 bases short, with 11 bases between. This CDR3 is built from 15 residues. The CDR3 DNA follows: TGCGCCAGCAGCCAGTCCATAGCGGCTAATGAAAAACTGTTTTTT. Encoded protein: CASSQSIAANEKLFF.

This clone was seen a handful of times. The chain employs TRBV12-3 or TRBV12-4 and TRBJ1-1; D not certain. The CDR3 is 12 residues long. Trimming left V 2 bases short and J 4 bases short, with 5 bases between. The CDR3 here is CASSLRATEAFF. The CDR3 region has the DNA TGTGCCAGCAGTTTACGGGCCACTGAAGCTTTCTTT.

The rearrangement uses TRBV5-5 and TRBJ1-2; tentative D call: TRBD1 (5 bases). Trimming took 0 bases from V and 5 from J, leaving 11 bases between them. CDR1 and CDR2 (germline): SGHKS, YYEKEE (reference sequence). The CDR3 is made up of 14 amino acids. The CDR3 DNA follows: TGTGCCAGCAGCTTGGCGGGACTCCAGTATGGCTACACCTTC. Amino acids: CASSLAGLQYGYTF.

The chain is built from TRBV18 and TRBJ2-3, with D possibly being TRBD1 (6 bases). Per the germline V gene, CDR1 is KGHSH and CDR2 is LQKENI. The CDR3 totals 15 residues. V was clipped by 5 bases and J by 0 bases, with 12 bases between them. The CDR3 protein is CASSKATGSTDTQYF. The CDR3 nucleotides read TGTGCCAGCTCAAAGGCGACAGGCAGCACAGATACGCAGTATTTT. Based on the CDR3 plus reference TRBV18 and TRBJ2-3, the full variable domain is NAGVMQNPRHLVRRRGQEARLRCSPMKGHSHVYWYRQLPEEGLKFMVYLQKENIIDESGMPKERFSAEFPKEGPSILRIQQVVRGDSAAYFCASSKATGSTDTQYFGPGTRLTVL.

The chain carries TRBV6-2 or TRBV6-3 and TRBJ1-5; D is possibly TRBD1 (5 bases). CDR3 length equals 17 residues. V lost 2 bases to trimming and J lost 0 bases, with 14 bases between them. Germline CDR1 is MNHEY and CDR2 is SVGEGT. CDR3 sequence: CASSYKTGLGSNQPQHF. CDR3 in DNA: TGTGCCAGCAGTTACAAAACAGGCCTTGGTAGCAATCAGCCCCAGCATTTT.

The chain links TRBV5-8 to TRBJ2-5; no definite D call. Between the trimmed V and J ends, which lost 0 bases and 4 bases, there was a span of 13 bases. Looked up from germline, CDR1 is SGHTS and CDR2 is YDEGEE. The CDR3 is made up of 15 amino acids. The CDR3 loop is CASSLGVDPRETQYF. The CDR3 DNA sequence: TGTGCCAGCAGCTTGGGGGTGGACCCCCGAGAGACCCAGTACTTC.

The chain has TRBV7-8 and TRBJ2-3; 9 bases line up with TRBD2. The germline gives CDR1 SGHVS, CDR2 FQNEAQ. The junction had 6 bases not matched to a gene; V was cut back by 3 bases and J by 2 bases. This CDR3 contains 16 residues. The CDR3 loop reads CASSFWLAGDTDTQYF. Written as DNA, the CDR3 is TGTGCCAGCAGCTTTTGGTTAGCGGGGGACACAGATACGCAGTATTTT.

The rearrangement joins TRBV18 to TRBJ2-7; TRBD1 matches 11 bases. In germline, CDR1 is KGHSH, CDR2 LQKENI. V shed 2 bases and J 6 bases; nucleotides not matched to a gene: 6. The CDR3 has 15 residues. CDR3 loop: CASSPSGTGGIEQYV. In DNA, the CDR3 is TGTGCCAGCTCACCATCCGGGACAGGGGGTATCGAGCAGTACGTC.

The chain joins TRBV28 to TRBJ2-7; 8 bases map to TRBD2. V gave up 6 bases and J gave up 2 bases; unmatched junction bases: 9. The CDR3 length is 15 residues. Germline CDR1 reads MDHEN; CDR2 reads SYDVKM. The CDR3 loop reads CASSSAGSGAYEQYV. The CDR3 DNA follows: TGTGCCAGCAGCTCCGCTGGTAGCGGGGCCTACGAGCAGTACGTC.

As to this clone: The germline gene is not matched at one end of the junction; a read error may be the cause. This chain uses TRBV3-1 (or the pseudogene TRBV3-2) with TRBJ1-3; D ambiguous. CDR1 is LGHDT and CDR2 is YNNKEL in the germline V gene (reference sequence). The CDR3 loop spans 14 amino acids. The DNA for the CDR3 is TGTGCCAGCAGCAAAGAAAGCTCTGGAAACACCATATATTTT. Translated, it gives CASSKESSGNTIYF.

The chain combines TRBV18 with TRBJ2-3; 11 nucleotides match TRBD2. CDR1 and CDR2 from the germline V gene are KGHSH and LQKENI. V shed 4 bases, J shed 4 bases, and the junction held 4 bases outside the gene matches. The CDR3 totals 15 residues. The CDR3 is CASSRASGGPDTQYF. The DNA of the CDR3 is TGTGCCAGCTCACGGGCTAGCGGGGGGCCAGATACGCAGTATTTT.

This chain joins TRBV28 and TRBJ1-2; no clear D. The germline V and J ends were trimmed by 5 bases and 5 bases, with 12 bases remaining between them. Germline lookup yields CDR1 MDHEN and CDR2 SYDVKM. The CDR3 runs 13 residues. CDR3 DNA sequence: TGTGCCAGCAGTCACGGCAGATCATATGGCTACACCTTC. It specifies CASSHGRSYGYTF.

The chain recombines TRBV20-1 with TRBJ2-3; TRBD2 matches 10 bases. V lost 3 bases and J lost 2; bases outside the gene matches: 5. Per germline, CDR1 DFQATT and CDR2 SNEGSKA (reference sequence). The CDR3 consists of 15 residues. The CDR3 bases are TGCAGTGCTAGTCCTAGCGGGGGTCCCACAGATACGCAGTATTTT. Translated: CSASPSGGPTDTQYF.

V is TRBV4-2 and J is TRBJ1-2, with D unclear. Trimming cost V 5 bases and J 2 bases, with 12 bases left between them. This CDR3 region has 14 residues. The germline V gene encodes CDR1 LGHNA and CDR2 YNFKEQ. The CDR3 loop reads CASSAEVSNYGYTF. CDR3 sequence (DNA): TGTGCCAGCAGCGCAGAGGTCTCGAACTATGGCTACACCTTC.

In DNA form, the CDR3 reads TGTGCCAGCAGCCCAGACAGGGCTGAGGGAAACACCATATATTTT. It codes for CASSPDRAEGNTIYF. This sequence joins TRBV7-9 and TRBJ1-3; 7 positions agree with TRBD1. Germline lookup yields CDR1 SEHNR and CDR2 FQNEAQ (reference sequence). CDR3 size: 15 residues. V was clipped by 5 bases and J by 4 bases; unmatched bases: 8.

This sequence joins TRBV12-3 or TRBV12-4 and TRBJ2-3; D gene unclear. The CDR3 runs 13 residues. The V end lost 1 base, the J end lost 13 bases, and 15 bases lay between the germline ends. The DNA for the CDR3 is TGTGCCAGCAGTTTAGTGTCCGGCCCGGGCGAGTATTTT. Translated, it gives CASSLVSGPGEYF.

CDR3 residues: CASSKVTGNDQPQHF. The CDR3 bases are TGTGCCAGCAGCAAGGTGACAGGTAACGACCAGCCCCAGCATTTT. The chain combines TRBV21-1 with TRBJ1-5; the D call in the table, TRBD1, was not verified against the DNA. TRBV21-1 is labeled a pseudogene. This CDR3 has 15 amino acids.

This chain joins TRBV3-1 (or the pseudogene TRBV3-2) and TRBJ2-1, with D perhaps TRBD2 (6 bases). V lost 3 bases to trimming and J lost 9 bases, with 12 bases between them. CDR3 length: 13 residues. CDR1 and CDR2 from the germline V gene are LGHDT and YNNKEL (reference sequence). CDR3 nucleotides: TGTGCCAGCAGCCAGGCGGGGCAGGTTGAGCAGTTCTTC. It yields the protein CASSQAGQVEQFF.

The CDR3 loop reads CASSPPGARTGNTIYF. DNA of the CDR3: TGTGCCAGCTCACCCCCCGGCGCGAGAACTGGAAACACCATATATTTT. The J gene is TRBJ1-3, the V gene TRBV18; no clear D. Germline CDR1 reads KGHSH; CDR2 reads LQKENI. Trimming shortened V by 3 bases and J by 2 bases, and 14 bases separated the two germline ends. CDR3 length: 16 residues.